Listed here are 22 T cell receptor beta chains from one sample, sequenced in a study of T cell repertoires in cytomegalovirus infection. Via MiXCR, TCRdb re-called the reads, giving one row per CDR3 protein. The table records 700,000 to 950,000 distinct CDR3 sequences, 30% to 35% of them present only once. Their recognized antigens are unknown. Sequencing used cultured CD8+ T cells from PBMCs, obtained from culture after CMV antigen stimulation. All receptors derive from a human donor in good health (CMV status not recorded). Some clones in this sample may be carry-over from other donors' samples.

This clonotype has only a few counts. V is TRBV19 and J is TRBJ2-1; 8 bases fit TRBD2. The V and J ends lost 9 bases and 3 bases, in that order; junction bases with no gene match: 7. The CDR3 spans 14 residues. Germline CDR1 and CDR2: LNHDA and SQIVND (reference sequence). In DNA form, the CDR3 reads TGTGCCAGCCGCGGGGGGACCGTCTACAATGAGCAGTTCTTC. It yields the protein CASRGGTVYNEQFF.

The J gene is TRBJ2-7, the V gene TRBV27; 16 bases fit TRBD2. Germline V gene data show CDR1 as MNHEY and CDR2 as SMNVEV (reference sequence). Trimming removed 0 bases from V and 5 bases from J; junction bases left unmatched: 1. CDR3 length: 16 amino acids. DNA of the CDR3: TGTGCCAGCAGTTTATCGGGGACTAGCGGGGGGGACGAGCAGTACGTC. It codes for CASSLSGTSGGDEQYV.

The table lists this clonotype with a few counts. This chain links TRBV19 with TRBJ2-2; D unresolved. Trimming pared 3 bases from V and 5 bases from J, leaving 4 bases between. Germline lookup yields CDR1 LNHDA and CDR2 SQIVND (reference sequence). The CDR3 extends over 12 amino acids. CDR3 loop: CASSIATGELFF. CDR3 nucleotide sequence: TGTGCCAGTAGTATCGCAACCGGGGAGCTGTTTTTT.

This clonotype has just a few counts. The junction differs from germline at one of its ends, possibly a read error. The chain couples TRBV5-3 to TRBJ1-1, with 9 bases matching TRBD1. TRBV5-3 is filed as an ORF, its function uncertain. The length of the CDR3 is 16 residues. CDR3 sequence reads: CASSWTGEGMNTEAFF. The CDR3 DNA follows: TGTGCCAGCAGCTGGACAGGGGAGGGGATGAACACTGAAGCTTTCTTT.

This clonotype showed up just a few times. The J gene is TRBJ2-5, the V gene TRBV6-5, with TRBD1 identical over 8 bases. V lost 2 bases to trimming and J lost 2 bases; unmatched junction nucleotides: 7. Germline CDR1 reads MNHEY; CDR2 reads SVGAGI. The CDR3 extends over 16 amino acids. CDR3 loop: CASSYGRQGTQETQYF. The CDR3 DNA reads TGTGCCAGCAGTTACGGGAGACAGGGGACACAAGAGACCCAGTACTTC.

This clonotype has more than one count but fewer than ten. The rearrangement joins TRBV27 to TRBJ1-6, with 8 nucleotides matching TRBD1. CDR1 is MNHEY, CDR2 SMNVEV, per germline (reference sequence). The CDR3 covers 17 residues. V trimming: 0 bases; J trimming: 4 bases; junction bases outside the gene matches: 5. CDR3 nucleotide sequence: TGTGCCAGCAGTTTATCGTTGAGACAGGGGTATAATTCACCCCTCCACTTT. Translating it yields CASSLSLRQGYNSPLHF.

This clonotype has ten or more counts. The V and J genes are TRBV7-2 and TRBJ2-1; D unclear. Trimming stripped 3 bases from V and 4 bases from J, with 10 bases between. The germline CDR1 and CDR2 sequences are SGHTA and FQGNSA. CDR3 size: 14 residues. The CDR3: CASSFVTYYNEQFF. The DNA for the CDR3 is TGTGCCAGCAGCTTTGTGACGTATTACAATGAGCAGTTCTTC.

The rearrangement links TRBV5-8 to TRBJ2-7, with D hard to call. Germline V gene lookup returns CDR1 SGHTS and CDR2 YDEGEE. CDR3 length: 14 residues. The CDR3 reads CASNLVWGSYEQYV. The CDR3 coding sequence is TGTGCCAGCAACTTGGTGTGGGGATCCTACGAGCAGTACGTC.

The sample holds a few counts of this clonotype. The gene calls are TRBV19 and TRBJ1-1; 7 positions match TRBD1. The germline V gene encodes CDR1 LNHDA and CDR2 SQIVND (reference sequence). This CDR3 is 13 amino acids long. Unmatched junction bases numbered 6, after V lost 6 bases and J lost 5 bases. The CDR3 DNA is TGTGCCAGTAGGACAGGGCGGGGGACTGAAGCTTTCTTT. Protein: CASRTGRGTEAFF.

This clonotype was counted between two and nine times. The chain links TRBV7-9 to TRBJ2-5; the D gene could be TRBD1 or TRBD2 (6 bases each). CDR3 length equals 14 residues. Per germline, CDR1 SEHNR and CDR2 FQNEAQ (reference sequence). The V end was cut by 6 bases, the J end by 3 bases, with 14 bases between. The CDR3 loop is CASSGTEGEETQYF. The DNA of the CDR3 is TGTGCCAGCAGTGGGACGGAGGGGGAAGAGACCCAGTACTTC.

As for this clonotype: At one end, the junction sequence differs from germline, possibly due to a read error. The chain combines TRBV7-9 with TRBJ2-2; D uncertain. This CDR3 has 13 residues. Germline V lookup: CDR1 SEHNR, CDR2 FQNEAQ (reference sequence). The CDR3 DNA follows: TGTGCCAACAGCTTGCCCCCCCCCGGGGAGCTGTTTTTT. This codes for CANSLPPPGELFF.

The chain is built from TRBV2 and TRBJ1-2; 7 nucleotides align to TRBD1. After removal of 8 bases from V and 5 bases from J, the junction contained 8 bases not matched to a gene. The length of the CDR3 is 13 residues. Germline lookup yields CDR1 SNHLY and CDR2 FYNNEI. The CDR3 spells CASYPGQPYGYTF. CDR3 nucleotide sequence: TGTGCCAGCTACCCGGGACAGCCATATGGCTACACCTTC.

The chain links TRBV4-1 to TRBJ2-1, with D unresolved. The ends were cut back, 2 bases at V and 0 bases at J, with 8 bases in the middle. CDR1 is MGHRA and CDR2 is YSYEKL in the germline V gene. The CDR3 length is 15 residues. In DNA form, the CDR3 reads TGCGCCAGCAGCCAACGACTTCTCTCCTACAATGAGCAGTTCTTC. Translation: CASSQRLLSYNEQFF.

In this sample, this clonotype turned up a few times. This chain joins TRBV5-1 and TRBJ2-5; D is uncertain. Trimming took off 0 bases at V and 1 base at J, with 4 bases between the two ends. The CDR3 has 13 amino acids. CDR1 is SGHRS and CDR2 is YFSETQ in the germline V gene. The chain's CDR3 is CASSLAFQETQYF. CDR3 nucleotide sequence: TGCGCCAGCAGCTTGGCATTCCAAGAGACCCAGTACTTC. The full variable domain, rest sourced from reference TRBV5-1 and TRBJ2-5, is KAGVTQTPRYLIKTRGQQVTLSCSPISGHRSVSWYQQTPGQGLQFLFEYFSETQRNKGNFPGRFSGRQFSNSRSEMNVSTLELGDSALYLCASSLAFQETQYFGPGTRLLVL.

This chain links TRBV10-2 with TRBJ2-7, with 10 bases that match TRBD1. The V and J ends lost 4 bases and 7 bases, in that order; junction bases with no gene match: 4. This CDR3 has 13 amino acids. Germline lookup yields CDR1 WSHSY and CDR2 SAAADI. CDR3 in DNA: TGCGCCAGCAGTGGACAGGGGGCTGTTGAGCAGTACTTC. Encoded protein: CASSGQGAVEQYF.

In this sample, this clonotype turned up a few times. The genes are TRBV7-9 and TRBJ2-7; 10 bases match TRBD1. The V and J ends lost 0 bases and 4 bases, in that order; junction bases with no gene match: 6. CDR1 and CDR2 (germline): SEHNR, FQNEAQ (reference sequence). The length of the CDR3 is 16 residues. The CDR3 DNA follows: TGTGCCAGCAGCTTAGCCCGGACAGGGGGAAGATACGAGCAGTACTTC. It encodes CASSLARTGGRYEQYF.

This rearrangement joins TRBV19 to TRBJ2-1; the D is unclear. The V end was cut by 3 bases, the J end by 0 bases, with 6 bases between. CDR3 length: 14 amino acids. Germline V gene sequence: CDR1 LNHDA, CDR2 SQIVND (reference sequence). CDR3 sequence: CASSISGSYNEQFF. CDR3 in DNA: TGTGCCAGTAGTATCTCCGGCTCCTACAATGAGCAGTTCTTC.

This clonotype was counted at least ten times. Here the CDR3 reads CASSITDISYNEQFF. The CDR3 DNA sequence: TGTGCCAGCAGCATTACCGATATCTCCTACAATGAGCAGTTCTTC. V gene TRBV7-9 combines with J gene TRBJ2-1; D is unclear. This CDR3 has 15 residues. With 5 bases removed from V and 0 bases from J, the gap between germline ends came to 11 bases. The germline gives CDR1 SEHNR, CDR2 FQNEAQ (reference sequence).

This clonotype appeared a few times. The chain links TRBV27 to TRBJ2-7, with 7 bases fitting TRBD1. The CDR3 has 16 residues. Germline lookup yields CDR1 MNHEY and CDR2 SMNVEV (reference sequence). Trimming removed 5 bases from V and 1 base from J; junction bases left unmatched: 11. This CDR3 is CASSPARDSGSYEQYV. CDR3 sequence (DNA): TGTGCCAGCAGTCCAGCCCGGGACAGTGGATCCTACGAGCAGTACGTC.

V usage is TRBV7-4 and J usage is TRBJ2-7; 8 bases align to TRBD1. Germline V lookup: CDR1 SGHVT, CDR2 SQSDAQ. CDR3 length: 14 amino acids. After removal of 5 bases from V and 2 bases from J, the junction contained 5 bases not matched to a gene. The CDR3 loop reads CASSLWDRPYEQYF. CDR3 coding DNA: TGTGCCAGCAGCCTCTGGGACAGGCCCTACGAGCAGTACTTC.

A few counts support this clonotype. This chain connects TRBV6-6 to TRBJ2-1; 12 nucleotides align to TRBD2. The CDR3 runs 17 residues. The trim removed 7 bases at V and 0 bases at J, leaving 7 bases unmatched. Looked up from germline, CDR1 is MNHNY and CDR2 is SVGAGI (reference sequence). The CDR3 DNA reads TGTGCCAGCATCTGGACTAGCGGGGACCTCTCCTACAATGAGCAGTTCTTC. Its protein product is CASIWTSGDLSYNEQFF.

This clonotype was observed at least ten times. This rearrangement joins TRBV7-2 to TRBJ1-2; 8 bases match TRBD1. J lost 3 bases, V lost 4 bases, and 7 bases had no gene match. This CDR3 is built from 15 residues. Germline V gives CDR1 SGHTA, CDR2 FQGNSA. In nucleotides, the CDR3 is TGTGCCAGCAGCTGGACAGGGATGGAGTACTATGGCTACACCTTC. It encodes CASSWTGMEYYGYTF.